This TCR beta chain was observed in a study of shared clonotypes between healthy human individuals. Regarding the study as a whole: Collection of samples was limited to blood; tissue repertoires likely differ. Non-shared clonotypes had lower generation probabilities than those shared by all four donors. Few donors limited the genetic and exposure-history diversity represented.

Turning to this clone: Its antigen remains unknown.

V was cut by 5 bases and J by 8 bases, with 17 bases left in between. Germline V gene data show CDR1 as SGHDT and CDR2 as YYEEEE. The length of the CDR3 is 14 residues. Naive CD45RA+ and memory CD45RA-negative subsets were split from CD4+ cells. Method: immunoSEQ multiplex PCR; TCRdb's copy keeps in-frame clones and lacks some. Here the sample spans 2 million to 2.5 million clones, around 95% being singletons. The rearrangement links TRBV5-6 to TRBJ2-1, with a tentative D call TRBD1 (5 bases). This TCR derives from a man younger than 35 in good health. Sequencing was carried out using naive CD4+ T cells sorted from blood. The subset was: CD45RA+ positively selected. CDR3 sequence (DNA): TGTGCCAGCAGTGCCGGGCTCTTAGGGGATGAGCAGTTCTTC. It translates to CASSAGLLGDEQFF.